This T cell receptor (beta chain) was found in a study of T cells expressing NK-cell markers. Note on this clonotype: Its antigen is not known.

Study-wide results and caveats: Also leading the CD3+CD56-NKG2C+ fraction in a handful of donors were these clonotypes. Dominant NKG2C+ clonotypes in roughly 6 donors made up about 1.0-8% of CD8+ T cells.

Researchers built TCR beta cDNA using 5'RACE template switching with UMIs. One entry per CDR3 protein, without DNA, is what TCRdb gives after re-calling the 5' RACE reads. In all, the sample yields approximately 150,000 distinct CDR3 sequences. The V gene's germline CDR1 is MNHEY and CDR2 SMNVEV (reference sequence). The CDR3 spans 12 residues. Sample: blood T cells: a sorted CD56 or NKG2C T cell subset, CD4+ or CD8+ T cells, or bulk PBMC T cells (not recorded which). The receptor comes from a man between 18 and 35 years old in good health. This chain links TRBV27 with TRBJ2-1; no DNA is available, so the TRBD1 call from TCRdb remains unchecked. The CDR3 loop reads CASKQGGTEQFF.